One and the same sample provided the 32 T cell receptor beta chains below, sequenced in a study of blood T cell repertoires in COVID-19. The data were produced by immunoSEQ multiplex PCR, yet TCRdb's version contains in-frame clones alone and is incomplete. The sample holds under 250,000 clones, about 88% seen once. The sequenced sample was peripheral blood. Every receptor here comes from a woman in her 40s with acute or convalescent COVID-19.

This chain links TRBV19 with TRBJ2-1, with 7 bases fitting TRBD1. This CDR3 is 13 amino acids long. From germline, CDR1 is LNHDA and CDR2 SQIVND (reference sequence). J was trimmed by 10 bases and V by 5 bases; bases with no gene match: 8. The CDR3 DNA follows: TGTGCCAGTAGTCCGCGGTCCAGGGGGGAGCAGTTCTTC. This encodes CASSPRSRGEQFF.

The chain is built from TRBV13 and TRBJ1-2; 9 bases are shared with TRBD1. Germline assignment: CDR1 PRHDT and CDR2 FYEKMQ (reference sequence). V shed 1 base and J 8 bases; nucleotides not matched to a gene: 11. CDR3 length: 16 amino acids. The CDR3 nucleotides are TGTGCCAGCAGCTTAGCTCTAGGGACAGGGAAGGACGGCTACACCTTC. Amino acids: CASSLALGTGKDGYTF.

This clone occurred once. The chain links TRBV27 to TRBJ1-1; a weak D match, TRBD1 (5 bases). The V and J ends lost 2 bases and 1 base respectively, with 11 bases between them. This CDR3 spans 15 amino acids. Germline V lookup: CDR1 MNHEY, CDR2 SMNVEV (reference sequence). Here the CDR3 reads CASSLGAGGNTEAFF. CDR3 nucleotides: TGTGCCAGCAGTTTAGGGGCGGGGGGGAACACTGAAGCTTTCTTT.

This chain uses TRBV7-9 with TRBJ2-2, with D possibly TRBD2 on 5 matching bases. The CDR3 has 14 amino acids. V was clipped by 2 bases and J by 4 bases, with 8 bases between them. Germline V gene lookup returns CDR1 SEHNR and CDR2 FQNEAQ (reference sequence). The CDR3 sequence is CASSLTGSTGELFF. In nucleotides, the CDR3 is TGTGCCAGCAGCTTAACGGGGTCCACCGGGGAGCTGTTTTTT.

The gene calls are TRBV6-1 and TRBJ2-3, with 12 bases that match TRBD2. J lost 2 bases, V lost 4 bases, and 4 bases had no gene match. Germline values: CDR1 MNHNS, CDR2 SASEGT. The CDR3 contains 16 residues. This CDR3 is CASSGTSGAPTDTQYF. The CDR3 DNA reads TGTGCCAGCAGTGGGACTAGCGGGGCCCCCACAGATACGCAGTATTTT.

This chain links TRBV12-3 or TRBV12-4 with TRBJ2-2; D is ambiguous. This CDR3 contains 13 residues. Trimming removed 5 bases at V and 1 base at J, with 5 bases between. The CDR3 protein is CASSPGNTGELFF. CDR3 nucleotides: TGTGCCAGCAGTCCCGGGAACACCGGGGAGCTGTTTTTT.

V and J are TRBV2 and TRBJ2-3; 9 bases fit TRBD2. J lost 2 bases, V lost 8 bases, and 11 bases had no gene match. The CDR3 consists of 16 residues. The germline V gene encodes CDR1 SNHLY and CDR2 FYNNEI. Written as DNA, the CDR3 is TGTGCCAGCGAAATTGCGAGCGGGGGGCCCACAGATACGCAGTATTTT. This translates into CASEIASGGPTDTQYF.

The V gene is TRBV14, the J gene TRBJ1-1; the D is unclear. This CDR3 contains 13 residues. Between the trimmed V and J ends, which lost 3 bases and 10 bases, there was a span of 15 bases. The V gene's germline CDR1 is SGHDN and CDR2 FVKESK. For the CDR3, the DNA is TGTGCCAGCAGCCAGGAAAACTTACTAACAGCTTTCTTT. It is translated as CASSQENLLTAFF.

In DNA, the CDR3 is TGTGCCAGCAGCCTATATAATCAGCCCCAGCATTTT. It translates to CASSLYNQPQHF. The J gene is TRBJ1-5, the V gene TRBV5-6, with D unresolved. V lost 4 bases and J lost 4, with 6 bases in between. In germline, CDR1 is SGHDT, CDR2 YYEEEE. CDR3 size: 12 residues. Full variable domain (remainder filled in from reference TRBV5-6 and TRBJ1-5): DAGVTQSPTHLIKTRGQQVTLRCSPKSGHDTVSWYQQALGQGPQFIFQYYEEEERQRGNFPDRFSGHQFPNYSSELNVNALLLGDSALYLCASSLYNQPQHFGDGTRLSIL.

This clone was picked up one time. The rearrangement uses TRBV7-9 and TRBJ1-2; a weak D match, TRBD1 (5 bases). Germline CDR1 and CDR2: SEHNR and FQNEAQ (reference sequence). V lost 5 bases to trimming and J lost 6 bases, with 19 bases between them. There are 15 residues in the CDR3. The CDR3 DNA reads as TGTGCCAGCAGCGCCTCTGGGGCCCCTCTCGATGGCTACACCTTC. It yields the protein CASSASGAPLDGYTF.

This clone was detected only once. The chain carries TRBV19 and TRBJ2-7; the match to TRBD1 covers 7 bases. The germline gives CDR1 LNHDA, CDR2 SQIVND (reference sequence). V shed 5 bases, J shed 3 bases, and the junction held 4 bases outside the gene matches. The CDR3 is made up of 13 amino acids. The CDR3 loop reads CASSSRDSYEQYV. The CDR3 coding sequence is TGTGCCAGTAGTTCCCGGGACAGCTACGAGCAGTACGTC.

This sequence joins TRBV3-1 (or the pseudogene TRBV3-2) and TRBJ1-4; TRBD1 matches 7 bases. CDR1 LGHDT and CDR2 YNNKEL come from the germline V gene (reference sequence). The CDR3 runs to 16 residues. The ends lost 4 bases at V and 3 bases at J; junction bases unmatched: 8. DNA for the CDR3: TGTGCCAGCAGCCTCCCCCGACAGGGTGCTAATGAAAAACTGTTTTTT. Amino acids: CASSLPRQGANEKLFF.

The chain employs TRBV4-2 and TRBJ1-4, with D hard to call. The CDR3 runs 16 residues. Trimming pared 0 bases from V and 3 bases from J, leaving 11 bases between. Germline V gene lookup returns CDR1 LGHNA and CDR2 YNFKEQ. The CDR3 DNA reads TGTGCCAGCAGCCAAGAGGAAGGGAGCCCTAATGAAAAACTGTTTTTT. It encodes CASSQEEGSPNEKLFF.

V is TRBV7-2 and J is TRBJ2-3, with D tentatively TRBD2 (6 bases). V lost 1 base to trimming and J lost 6 bases, with 8 bases between them. The germline CDR1 and CDR2 sequences are SGHTA and FQGNSA. The CDR3 sequence is 13 residues long. The CDR3 reads CASSLGLGDTQYF. In DNA form, the CDR3 reads TGTGCCAGCAGCTTAGGACTAGGGGATACGCAGTATTTT.

V gene TRBV5-4 combines with J gene TRBJ2-5; 8 bases line up with TRBD2. Germline trimming cut 4 bases from V and 3 bases from J; bases unmatched to any gene: 5. The germline V gene encodes CDR1 SGHNT and CDR2 YYREEE (reference sequence). CDR3 length: 14 residues. CDR3 amino acids: CASSGRGGKETQYF. CDR3 bases: TGTGCCAGCAGCGGACGGGGGGGAAAAGAGACCCAGTACTTC. The entire variable domain, with the rest obtained from reference TRBV5-4 and TRBJ2-5, is as follows: ETGVTQSPTHLIKTRGQQVTLRCSSQSGHNTVSWYQQALGQGPQFIFQYYREEENGRGNFPPRFSGLQFPNYSSELNVNALELDDSALYLCASSGRGGKETQYFGPGTRLLVL.

V and J are TRBV2 and TRBJ2-1; 9 nucleotides align to TRBD1. Trimming took 9 bases from V and 3 from J; bases not matched to a gene: 6. The germline V gene encodes CDR1 SNHLY and CDR2 FYNNEI. The CDR3 covers 14 residues. The chain's CDR3 is CASKDRGNYNEQFF. In DNA form, the CDR3 reads TGTGCCAGTAAGGACAGGGGAAACTACAATGAGCAGTTCTTC.

The chain has TRBV9 and TRBJ2-1; 11 bases are a match to TRBD2. J was trimmed by 6 bases and V by 4 bases; bases with no gene match: 15. The germline CDR1 and CDR2 sequences are SGDLS and YYNGEE. This CDR3 spans 18 amino acids. The CDR3 reads CASSPLSSGGPLLNEQFF. The CDR3 DNA reads TGTGCCAGCAGCCCTCTTTCTAGCGGGGGGCCCCTCCTCAATGAGCAGTTCTTC.

V is TRBV7-8 and J is TRBJ1-1; D remains unclear. CDR1 and CDR2 from the germline V gene are SGHVS and FQNEAQ. The CDR3 loop spans 13 amino acids. The ends were cut back, 5 bases at V and 5 bases at J, with 12 bases in the middle. The CDR3 DNA reads as TGTGCCAGCAGCCGAATGACTGAGACTGAAGCTTTCTTT. Translation gives CASSRMTETEAFF.

CDR3 region: CASSYSRGQNTEAFF. DNA for the CDR3: TGTGCCAGCAGTTACTCGAGAGGCCAAAACACTGAAGCTTTCTTT. The chain has TRBV6-6 and TRBJ1-1; D not certain. V was clipped by 0 bases and J by 2 bases, with 10 bases between them. This CDR3 is 15 amino acids long. The germline V gene encodes CDR1 MNHNY and CDR2 SVGAGI (reference sequence).

The CDR3 DNA follows: TGTGCCTGGAGTGTAACGGGGAATCAGCCCCAGCATTTT. Translated: CAWSVTGNQPQHF. The J gene is TRBJ1-5, the V gene TRBV30; no firm D call. Trimming removed 0 bases at V and 4 bases at J, with 7 bases between. This CDR3 is built from 13 residues. Germline loops: CDR1 GTSNPN, CDR2 SVGIG (reference sequence).

CDR3 region: CASSYWGVAGNEQFF. For the CDR3, the DNA is TGTGCCAGCAGCTACTGGGGTGTCGCGGGCAATGAGCAGTTCTTC. The chain employs TRBV7-9 and TRBJ2-1; possible D gene TRBD2, 5 bases. CDR1 is SEHNR and CDR2 is FQNEAQ in the germline V gene (reference sequence). V lost 4 bases, J lost 6 bases, and 16 bases lay in between. This CDR3 has 15 amino acids.

V gene TRBV5-5 combines with J gene TRBJ1-1; D unresolved. V was shortened by 6 bases and J by 0 bases, with 12 bases between the two germline ends. In germline, CDR1 is SGHKS, CDR2 YYEKEE (reference sequence). The CDR3 consists of 14 residues. CDR3 nucleotide sequence: TGTGCCAGCACCATACAGCACATGAACACTGAAGCTTTCTTT. It specifies CASTIQHMNTEAFF.

The chain combines TRBV9 with TRBJ2-1, with TRBD1 matching 8 bases. Germline V CDR1 and CDR2: SGDLS, YYNGEE. V was clipped by 4 bases and J by 7 bases; unmatched bases: 10. CDR3 length: 15 amino acids. CDR3 nucleotide sequence: TGTGCCAGCAGCCTAGGACAGGGCCACGGGAATGAGCAGTTCTTC. Protein: CASSLGQGHGNEQFF.

The J gene is TRBJ1-2, the V gene TRBV23-1; maybe TRBD1 (5 bases). TRBV23-1 counts as an open reading frame of uncertain function. The length of the CDR3 is 17 residues. V shed 0 bases and J shed 1 base, with 15 bases lying between them. CDR3 loop: CASSQSQGNLYNYGYTF. In DNA form, the CDR3 reads TGCGCCAGCAGTCAATCCCAGGGAAACCTATATAACTATGGCTACACCTTC.

The chain employs TRBV5-6 and TRBJ2-5, with 8 nucleotides matching TRBD1. Germline CDR1 reads SGHDT; CDR2 reads YYEEEE. J lost 5 bases, V lost 0 bases, and 9 bases had no gene match. This CDR3 has 16 residues. The CDR3 DNA reads TGTGCCAGCAGCTTGGCCGTAGGCAGGGGGCGGGAGACCCAGTACTTC. Translation: CASSLAVGRGRETQYF.

CDR3 nucleotides: TGCGCCAGCAGTCCTTACAGGGGGCTCGACTATGGCTACACCTTC. Its protein product is CASSPYRGLDYGYTF. The chain couples TRBV4-1 to TRBJ1-2; 9 bases line up with TRBD1. The CDR3 has 15 residues. Germline CDR1 reads MGHRA; CDR2 reads YSYEKL. V lost 6 bases and J lost 3; bases outside the gene matches: 8.

This chain links TRBV5-1 with TRBJ1-1; no definite D call. This CDR3 region has 14 residues. The germline CDR1 and CDR2 sequences are SGHRS and YFSETQ. V shed 5 bases and J shed 0 bases, with 11 bases lying between them. CDR3 residues: CASRYEDLNTEAFF. The CDR3 coding sequence is TGCGCCAGCAGGTATGAGGATTTGAACACTGAAGCTTTCTTT.

Here the CDR3 DNA reads TGTGCTAGTGGTTTGGGGCAGGGGTTTGGCACAGATACGCAGTATTTT. This translates into CASGLGQGFGTDTQYF. The chain uses TRBV12-5 and TRBJ2-3; maybe TRBD1 (6 bases). V was pared by 1 base and J by 1 base, with 12 bases between. Germline lookup yields CDR1 LGHNT and CDR2 FRNRAP. The CDR3 is 16 residues long.

This clone has only a few counts. This chain connects TRBV3-1 (or the pseudogene TRBV3-2) to TRBJ2-2, with 9 bases aligning to TRBD2. J lost 2 bases, V lost 4 bases, and 8 bases had no gene match. This CDR3 contains 17 residues. CDR1 is LGHDT, CDR2 YNNKEL, per germline (reference sequence). DNA for the CDR3: TGTGCCAGCAGCCCTCACCCTAGCGGGGTCAACACCGGGGAGCTGTTTTTT. Translation: CASSPHPSGVNTGELFF.

The genes are TRBV6-2 or TRBV6-3 and TRBJ2-7; D is ambiguous. The CDR3 extends over 13 amino acids. The ends were cut back, 6 bases at V and 2 bases at J, with 11 bases in the middle. CDR1 is MNHEY, CDR2 SVGEGT, per germline. CDR3 sequence: CASSPRQPYEQYV. The DNA for the CDR3 is TGTGCCAGCAGCCCCCGACAACCCTACGAGCAGTACGTC.

The genes are TRBV12-3 or TRBV12-4 and TRBJ1-2, with 9 bases matching TRBD1. The trim removed 5 bases at V and 7 bases at J, leaving 5 bases unmatched. The CDR3 is 13 residues long. The CDR3 protein is CASSDRGLAGYTF. Written as DNA, the CDR3 is TGTGCCAGCAGTGACAGGGGGTTGGCTGGCTACACCTTC.

The rearrangement joins TRBV27 to TRBJ2-3; TRBD1 agrees at 7 bases. The CDR3 is made up of 15 amino acids. Germline V lookup: CDR1 MNHEY, CDR2 SMNVEV (reference sequence). V shed 5 bases, J shed 2 bases, and the junction held 7 bases outside the gene matches. In nucleotides, the CDR3 is TGTGCCAGCAGTCGCCGACAGGGCTACACAGATACGCAGTATTTT. It is translated as CASSRRQGYTDTQYF.